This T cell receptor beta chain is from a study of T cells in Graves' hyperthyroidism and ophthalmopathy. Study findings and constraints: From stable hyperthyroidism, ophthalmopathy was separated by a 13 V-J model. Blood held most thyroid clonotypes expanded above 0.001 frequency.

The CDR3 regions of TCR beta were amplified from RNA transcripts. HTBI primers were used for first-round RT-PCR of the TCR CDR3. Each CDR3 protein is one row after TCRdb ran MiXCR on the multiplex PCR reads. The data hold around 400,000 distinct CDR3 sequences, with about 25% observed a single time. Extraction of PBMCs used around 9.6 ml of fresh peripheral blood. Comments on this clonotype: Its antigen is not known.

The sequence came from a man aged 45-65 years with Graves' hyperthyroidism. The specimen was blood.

The CDR3, as DNA: TGCGCCAGCAGCCACCAATTAGCTAGCGGGAGCGGTTCCTACAATGAGCAGTTCTTC. Residues: CASSHQLASGSGSYNEQFF. The chain carries TRBV5-1 and TRBJ2-1, with 10 bases fitting TRBD2. Germline CDR1 is SGHRS and CDR2 is YFSETQ. V lost 4 bases, J lost 1 base, and 14 bases stayed unmatched. CDR3 length: 19 amino acids.